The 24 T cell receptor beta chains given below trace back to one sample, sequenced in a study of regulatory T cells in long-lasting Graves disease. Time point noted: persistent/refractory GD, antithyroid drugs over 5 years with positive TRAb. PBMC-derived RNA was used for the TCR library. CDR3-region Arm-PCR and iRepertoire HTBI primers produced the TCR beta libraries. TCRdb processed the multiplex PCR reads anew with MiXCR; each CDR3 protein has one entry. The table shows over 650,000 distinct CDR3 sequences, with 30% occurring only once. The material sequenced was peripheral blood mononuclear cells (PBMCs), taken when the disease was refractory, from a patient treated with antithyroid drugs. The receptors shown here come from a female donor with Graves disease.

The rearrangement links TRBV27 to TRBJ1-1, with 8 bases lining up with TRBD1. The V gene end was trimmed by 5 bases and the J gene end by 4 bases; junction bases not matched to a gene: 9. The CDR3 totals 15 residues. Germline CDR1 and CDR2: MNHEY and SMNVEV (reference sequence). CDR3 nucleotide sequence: TGTGCCAGCAGTCTATTTCAGGGGGCGACCACTGAAGCTTTCTTT. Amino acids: CASSLFQGATTEAFF.

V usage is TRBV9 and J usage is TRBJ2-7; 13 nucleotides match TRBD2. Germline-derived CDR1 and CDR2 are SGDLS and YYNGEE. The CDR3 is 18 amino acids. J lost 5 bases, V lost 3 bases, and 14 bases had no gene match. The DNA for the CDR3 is TGTGCCAGCAGCGCCGGACCCCGACTAGCGGGAGGAGTCAACGAGCAGTACTTC. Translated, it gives CASSAGPRLAGGVNEQYF.

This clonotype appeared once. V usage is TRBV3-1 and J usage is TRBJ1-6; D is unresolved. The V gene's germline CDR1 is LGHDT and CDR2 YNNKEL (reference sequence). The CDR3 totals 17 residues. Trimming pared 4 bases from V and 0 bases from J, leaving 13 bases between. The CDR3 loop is CASSLRPTTSYNSPLHF. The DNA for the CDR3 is TGTGCCAGCAGCCTGCGACCGACCACCTCCTATAATTCACCCCTCCACTTT.

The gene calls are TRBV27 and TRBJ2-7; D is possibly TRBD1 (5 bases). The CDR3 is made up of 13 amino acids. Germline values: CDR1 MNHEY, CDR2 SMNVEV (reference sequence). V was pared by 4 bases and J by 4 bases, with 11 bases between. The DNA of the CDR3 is TGTGCCAGCAGTTACAAGCGACAGTACGAGCAGTACTTC. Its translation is CASSYKRQYEQYF.

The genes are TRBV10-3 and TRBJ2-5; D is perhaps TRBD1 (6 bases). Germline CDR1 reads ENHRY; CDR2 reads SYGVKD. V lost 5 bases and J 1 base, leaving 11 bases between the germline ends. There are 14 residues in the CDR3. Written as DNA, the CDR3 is TGTGCCATCAGTACTCCGACAGGCCAAGAGACCCAGTACTTC. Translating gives CAISTPTGQETQYF.

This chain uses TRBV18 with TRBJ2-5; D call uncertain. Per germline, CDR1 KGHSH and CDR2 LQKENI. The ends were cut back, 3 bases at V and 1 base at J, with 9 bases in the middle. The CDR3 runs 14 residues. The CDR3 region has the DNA TGTGCCAGCTCACCGGCCTGGGGCCAAGAGACCCAGTACTTC. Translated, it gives CASSPAWGQETQYF.

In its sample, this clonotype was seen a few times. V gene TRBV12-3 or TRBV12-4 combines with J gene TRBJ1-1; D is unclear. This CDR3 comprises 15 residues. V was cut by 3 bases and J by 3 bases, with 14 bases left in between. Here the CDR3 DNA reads TGTGCCAGCAGTTTTTATCGGGTAGTGGACACTGAAGCTTTCTTT. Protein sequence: CASSFYRVVDTEAFF.

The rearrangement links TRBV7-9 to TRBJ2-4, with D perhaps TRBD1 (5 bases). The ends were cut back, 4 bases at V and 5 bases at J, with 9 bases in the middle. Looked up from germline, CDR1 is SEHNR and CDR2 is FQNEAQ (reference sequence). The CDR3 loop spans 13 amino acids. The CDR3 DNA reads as TGTGCCAGCAGCTCCGCAGGGCAAAACATTCAGTACTTC. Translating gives CASSSAGQNIQYF.

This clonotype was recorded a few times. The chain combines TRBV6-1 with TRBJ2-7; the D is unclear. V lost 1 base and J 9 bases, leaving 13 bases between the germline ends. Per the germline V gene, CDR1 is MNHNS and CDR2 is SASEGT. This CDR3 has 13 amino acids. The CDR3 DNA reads TGTGCCAGCAGTGAAGACCCCGTCATAGGGCAGTACTTC. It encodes CASSEDPVIGQYF.

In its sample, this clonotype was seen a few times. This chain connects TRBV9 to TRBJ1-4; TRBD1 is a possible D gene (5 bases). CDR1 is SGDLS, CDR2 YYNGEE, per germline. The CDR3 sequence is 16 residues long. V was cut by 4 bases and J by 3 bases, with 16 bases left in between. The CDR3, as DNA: TGTGCCAGCAGCCGCGAAGGGGCAGGCCCTAATGAAAAACTGTTTTTT. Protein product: CASSREGAGPNEKLFF.

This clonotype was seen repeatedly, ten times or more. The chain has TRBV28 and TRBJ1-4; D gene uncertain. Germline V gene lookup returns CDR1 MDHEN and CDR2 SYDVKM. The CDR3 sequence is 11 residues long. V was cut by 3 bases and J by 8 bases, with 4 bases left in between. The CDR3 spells CASSFLEKLFF. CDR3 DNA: TGTGCCAGCAGTTTTCTAGAAAAACTGTTTTTT.

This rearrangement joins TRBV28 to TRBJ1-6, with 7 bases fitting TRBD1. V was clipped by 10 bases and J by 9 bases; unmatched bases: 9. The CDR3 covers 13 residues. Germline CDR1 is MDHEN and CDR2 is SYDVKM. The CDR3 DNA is TGTGCCACTACAGGGACAGAACCTTCACCCCTCCACTTT. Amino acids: CATTGTEPSPLHF.

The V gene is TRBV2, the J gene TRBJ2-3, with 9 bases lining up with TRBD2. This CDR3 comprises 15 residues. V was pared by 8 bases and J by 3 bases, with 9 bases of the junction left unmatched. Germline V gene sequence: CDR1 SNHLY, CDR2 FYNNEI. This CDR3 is CASDLAGAGTDTQYF. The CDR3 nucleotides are TGTGCCAGCGACTTAGCGGGAGCGGGGACAGATACGCAGTATTTT.

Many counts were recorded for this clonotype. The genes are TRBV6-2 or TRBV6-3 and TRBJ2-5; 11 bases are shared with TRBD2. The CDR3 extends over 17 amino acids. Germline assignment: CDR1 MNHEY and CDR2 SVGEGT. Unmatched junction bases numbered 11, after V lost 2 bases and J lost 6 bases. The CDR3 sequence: CASSYVLLAGGLKTQYF. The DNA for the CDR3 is TGTGCCAGCAGTTACGTCCTGCTAGCGGGAGGTTTAAAGACCCAGTACTTC.

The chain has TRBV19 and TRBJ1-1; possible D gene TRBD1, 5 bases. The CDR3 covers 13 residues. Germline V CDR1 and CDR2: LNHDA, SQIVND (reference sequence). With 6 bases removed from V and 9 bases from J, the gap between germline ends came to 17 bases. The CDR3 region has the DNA TGTGCCAGTAGAGACGGGGGTGCCCTCCAAGCTTTCTTT. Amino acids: CASRDGGALQAFF.

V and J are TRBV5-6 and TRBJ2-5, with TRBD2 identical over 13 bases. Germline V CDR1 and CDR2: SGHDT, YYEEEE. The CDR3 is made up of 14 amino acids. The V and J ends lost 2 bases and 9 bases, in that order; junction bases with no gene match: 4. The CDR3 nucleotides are TGTGCCAGCAGCTTACCGGGACTAGCGGGATCCCAGTACTTC. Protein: CASSLPGLAGSQYF.

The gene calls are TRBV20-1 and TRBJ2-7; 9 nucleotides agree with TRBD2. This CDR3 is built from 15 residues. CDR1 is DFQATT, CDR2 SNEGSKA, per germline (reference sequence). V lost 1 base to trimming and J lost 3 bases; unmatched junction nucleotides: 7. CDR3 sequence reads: CSARGGGRGSYEQYF. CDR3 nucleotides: TGCAGTGCTAGAGGTGGCGGGAGGGGGAGCTACGAGCAGTACTTC.

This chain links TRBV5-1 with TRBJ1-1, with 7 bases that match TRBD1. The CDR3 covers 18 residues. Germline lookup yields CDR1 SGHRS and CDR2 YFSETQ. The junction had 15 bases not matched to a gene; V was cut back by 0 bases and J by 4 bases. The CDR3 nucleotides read TGCGCCAGCAGCTTGGAAGTAGGGGGCGCAAAGAAAGGCACTGAAGCTTTCTTT. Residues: CASSLEVGGAKKGTEAFF.

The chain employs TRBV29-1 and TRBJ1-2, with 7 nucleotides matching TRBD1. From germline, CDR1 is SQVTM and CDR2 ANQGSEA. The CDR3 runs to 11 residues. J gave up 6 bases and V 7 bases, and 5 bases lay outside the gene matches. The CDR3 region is CSAYRGNGYTF. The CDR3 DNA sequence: TGCAGCGCTTACAGGGGAAATGGCTACACCTTC. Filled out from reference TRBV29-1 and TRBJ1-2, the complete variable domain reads SAVISQKPSRDICQRGTSLTIQCQVDSQVTMMFWYRQQPGQSLTLIATANQGSEATYESGFVIDKFPISRPNLTFSTLTVSNMSPEDSSIYLCSAYRGNGYTFGSGTRLTVV.

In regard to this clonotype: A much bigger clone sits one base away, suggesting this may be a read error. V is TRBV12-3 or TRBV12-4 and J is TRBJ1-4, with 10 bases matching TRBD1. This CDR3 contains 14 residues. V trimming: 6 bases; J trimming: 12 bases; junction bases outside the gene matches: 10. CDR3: CASRPGTGEEELFF. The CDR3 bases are TGTGCCAGCAGACCCGGGACAGGGGAAGAAGAACTGTTTTTT.

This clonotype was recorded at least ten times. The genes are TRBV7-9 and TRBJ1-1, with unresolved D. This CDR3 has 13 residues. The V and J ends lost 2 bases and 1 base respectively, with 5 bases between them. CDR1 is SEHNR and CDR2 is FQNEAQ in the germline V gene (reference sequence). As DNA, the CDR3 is TGTGCCAGCAGCTTACAGACGAACACTGAAGCTTTCTTT. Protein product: CASSLQTNTEAFF.

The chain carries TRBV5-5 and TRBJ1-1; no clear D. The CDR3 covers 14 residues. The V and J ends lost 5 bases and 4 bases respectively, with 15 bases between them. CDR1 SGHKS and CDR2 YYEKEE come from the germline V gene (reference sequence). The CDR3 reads CASSYLGFTTEAFF. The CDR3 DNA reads TGTGCCAGCAGTTATTTGGGGTTTACCACTGAAGCTTTCTTT.

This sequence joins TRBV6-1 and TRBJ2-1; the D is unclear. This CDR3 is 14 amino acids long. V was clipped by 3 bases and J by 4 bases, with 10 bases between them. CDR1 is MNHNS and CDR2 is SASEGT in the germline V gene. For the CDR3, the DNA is TGTGCCAGCAGTGACTCCGGGCCATACAATGAGCAGTTCTTC. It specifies CASSDSGPYNEQFF.

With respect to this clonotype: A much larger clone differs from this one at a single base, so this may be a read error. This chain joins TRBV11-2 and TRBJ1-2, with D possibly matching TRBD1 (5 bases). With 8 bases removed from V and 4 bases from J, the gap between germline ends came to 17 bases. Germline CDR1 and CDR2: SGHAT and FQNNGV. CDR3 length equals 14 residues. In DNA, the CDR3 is TGTGCCAGCGGCATCCAAGGCGGGACCTATGGCTACACCTTC. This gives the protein CASGIQGGTYGYTF.